Below, 30 T cell receptor beta chains from the same sample are listed, as sequenced in a study of blood T cell repertoires in COVID-19. TCRdb's table, derived via immunoSEQ multiplex PCR, lists solely in-frame clones and lacks some. Seen here are about 160,000 clones, over 80% observed once, and the top ten hold approximately 4%. Input material: PBMCs or T cells enriched from blood (not recorded which). The receptors stem from a woman in her forties or fifties who had recovered from COVID-19.

V usage is TRBV2 and J usage is TRBJ2-7; the match to TRBD1 covers 7 bases. CDR1 is SNHLY, CDR2 FYNNEI, per germline. CDR3 length equals 15 residues. V lost 7 bases and J lost 1; bases outside the gene matches: 10. DNA for the CDR3: TGTGCCAGCACCACCGGGACAGTAAAATCCTACGAGCAGTACGTC. Its protein is CASTTGTVKSYEQYV.

The chain joins TRBV30 to TRBJ2-5; D may be TRBD1 (6 bases). CDR3 length: 11 amino acids. CDR1 is GTSNPN and CDR2 is SVGIG in the germline V gene (reference sequence). Trimming pared 6 bases from V and 7 bases from J, leaving 12 bases between. CDR3 DNA sequence: TGTGCCTGTAACAGGGAACCGACCCAGTACTTC. Amino acids: CACNREPTQYF. Full variable domain (missing parts from reference TRBV30 and TRBJ2-5): SQTIHQWPATLVQPVGSPLSLECTVEGTSNPNLYWYRQAAGRGLQLLFYSVGIGQISSEVPQNLSASRPQDRQFILSSKKLLLSDSGFYLCACNREPTQYFGPGTRLLVL.

V usage is TRBV24-1 and J usage is TRBJ2-1; no reliable D call. V lost 6 bases and J 13 bases, leaving 12 bases between the germline ends. The CDR3 contains 11 residues. Germline loops: CDR1 KGHDR, CDR2 SFDVKD. The DNA of the CDR3 is TGTGCCACCAGTTTGAGAGATACTCAGTTCTTC. Its translation: CATSLRDTQFF.

The rearrangement joins TRBV11-3 to TRBJ1-1; D gene uncertain. The CDR3 contains 12 residues. From germline, CDR1 is SGHNT and CDR2 YENEEA. The ends were cut back, 5 bases at V and 5 bases at J, with 9 bases in the middle. This CDR3 reads CASSTGGTEAFF. For the CDR3, the DNA is TGTGCCAGCAGCACTGGAGGGACTGAAGCTTTCTTT.

Concerning this clone: The junction does not match germline at one end; this may be a read error. Other DNA sequences in this sample translate to the same CDR3. The chain carries TRBV2 and TRBJ1-1; D not certain. This CDR3 contains 15 residues. Germline assignment: CDR1 SNHLY and CDR2 FYNNEI. The CDR3 spells CASYGEGNTNTEAFF. In DNA form, the CDR3 reads TGCGCCAGTTATGGGGAGGGTAATACGAACACTGAAGCTTTCTTT.

V is TRBV4-1 and J is TRBJ1-2; the D gene is possibly TRBD1 (5 bases). The CDR3 spans 15 residues. With 0 bases removed from V and 8 bases from J, the gap between germline ends came to 16 bases. Germline V gene data show CDR1 as MGHRA and CDR2 as YSYEKL. The CDR3 loop is CASSQDPRRGDGYTF. The CDR3 bases are TGCGCCAGCAGCCAAGATCCAAGGAGGGGAGACGGCTACACCTTC.

The chain recombines TRBV30 with TRBJ2-1; 7 bases are a match to TRBD2. With V trimmed by 3 bases and J by 7 bases, 6 bases remained unmatched. The CDR3 extends over 13 amino acids. CDR1 GTSNPN and CDR2 SVGIG come from the germline V gene (reference sequence). CDR3 residues: CAWRSSGTNEQFF. Written as DNA, the CDR3 is TGTGCCTGGAGGTCGAGCGGGACTAATGAGCAGTTCTTC.

The chain uses TRBV7-8 and TRBJ1-1, with 9 bases fitting TRBD1. Losses at the gene ends were 5 bases for V and 5 bases for J; bases not matched to a gene: 6. CDR3 size: 14 residues. Per germline, CDR1 SGHVS and CDR2 FQNEAQ. CDR3 protein: CASSLGQGKTEAFF. CDR3 nucleotides: TGTGCCAGCAGCCTGGGACAGGGAAAAACTGAAGCTTTCTTT.

The rearrangement uses TRBV5-1 and TRBJ1-1; D uncertain. This CDR3 contains 12 residues. Germline-derived CDR1 and CDR2 are SGHRS and YFSETQ. The V end was cut by 0 bases, the J end by 3 bases, with 3 bases between. CDR3: CASSLADTEAFF. Here the CDR3 DNA reads TGCGCCAGCAGCTTGGCGGACACTGAAGCTTTCTTT.

The CDR3 nucleotides are TGTGCCAGCAGCCAACCGGGACAGGGGTTGTTCTTC. Its translation is CASSQPGQGLFF. The chain recombines TRBV3-1 (or the pseudogene TRBV3-2) with TRBJ2-1, with 10 bases that match TRBD1. V gave up 2 bases and J gave up 15 bases; unmatched junction bases: 4. The CDR3 loop spans 12 amino acids. From germline, CDR1 is LGHDT and CDR2 YNNKEL (reference sequence).

Remarks on this clone: The same CDR3 also results from other DNA sequences found in this sample. The chain combines TRBV12-3 or TRBV12-4 with TRBJ2-7, with D perhaps matching TRBD2 (5 bases). Trimming stripped 6 bases from V and 4 bases from J, with 7 bases between. This CDR3 contains 11 residues. CDR3: CASSSGYEQYV. The CDR3 DNA is TGTGCCAGCAGCAGCGGTTACGAGCAGTACGTC.

The V call is TRBV2, the J call TRBJ2-3; the match to TRBD2 covers 8 bases. CDR1 and CDR2 from the germline V gene are SNHLY and FYNNEI. The CDR3 has 16 amino acids. J lost 4 bases, V lost 6 bases, and 12 bases had no gene match. The CDR3, as DNA: TGTGCCAGCAGCCAGACCAGCGGGGGCCGTCCAGATACGCAGTATTTT. It codes for CASSQTSGGRPDTQYF. The variable domain in full, completed from reference TRBV2 and TRBJ2-3, reads EPEVTQTPSHQVTQMGQEVILRCVPISNHLYFYWYRQILGQKVEFLVSFYNNEISEKSEIFDDQFSVERPDGSNFTLKIRSTKLEDSAMYFCASSQTSGGRPDTQYFGPGTRLTVL.

The genes are TRBV1 and TRBJ1-6. TRBV1 is classified as a pseudogene. The CDR3 is made up of 16 amino acids. This chain's CDR3 is CTSRRRSGLSQSPLHF. In nucleotides, the CDR3 is TGCACCAGCAGGCGCAGGTCGGGACTTAGTCAGTCACCCCTCCACTTT.

The J gene is TRBJ2-2, the V gene TRBV6-1; 9 nucleotides agree with TRBD1. The CDR3 runs to 15 residues. The germline V gene encodes CDR1 MNHNS and CDR2 SASEGT. The J segment lost 7 bases and the V segment lost 3 bases, leaving 6 bases of the junction unmatched. For the CDR3, the DNA is TGTGCCAGCAGTGACCGGGACAGGGTCGGCGGGGAGCTGTTTTTT. It codes for CASSDRDRVGGELFF.

This chain links TRBV19 with TRBJ1-5, with 9 bases matching TRBD1. The CDR3 loop spans 15 amino acids. Germline CDR1 LNHDA, CDR2 SQIVND (reference sequence). The V segment lost 7 bases and the J segment 5 bases; nucleotides outside the gene matches: 9. CDR3 nucleotide sequence: TGTGCCAGTACCAATTGGGGACAGGGCGATCAGCCCCAGCATTTT. Protein sequence: CASTNWGQGDQPQHF.

The chain couples TRBV20-1 to TRBJ1-2; 12 bases map to TRBD1. The ends lost 6 bases at V and 8 bases at J; junction bases unmatched: 10. CDR1 is DFQATT, CDR2 SNEGSKA, per germline (reference sequence). There are 14 residues in the CDR3. This CDR3 is CSASSGTGGLGYTF. CDR3 nucleotides: TGCAGTGCGAGTTCCGGGACAGGGGGCTTGGGCTACACCTTC.

This clone was seen only a few times. The chain employs TRBV3-1 (or the pseudogene TRBV3-2) and TRBJ1-3; D is unresolved. Trimming stripped 4 bases from V and 2 bases from J, with 12 bases between. Germline values: CDR1 LGHDT, CDR2 YNNKEL (reference sequence). This CDR3 region has 15 residues. The CDR3 protein is CASSRLVGAGNTIYF. The CDR3 nucleotides read TGTGCCAGCAGCCGGCTCGTCGGGGCTGGAAACACCATATATTTT.

V gene TRBV12-3 or TRBV12-4 combines with J gene TRBJ1-1, with no clear D. The V end lost 6 bases, the J end lost 8 bases, and 16 bases lay between the germline ends. The CDR3 contains 13 residues. CDR3 loop: CASSLRESGEAFF. The CDR3, as DNA: TGTGCCAGCAGCCTGAGGGAGTCTGGGGAAGCTTTCTTT.

This sequence joins TRBV6-5 and TRBJ2-7; TRBD1 might be the D (6 bases). Per germline, CDR1 MNHEY and CDR2 SVGAGI. The CDR3 runs 13 residues. Trimming left V 8 bases short and J 4 bases short, with 15 bases between. CDR3 nucleotides: TGTGCCAGCGGCACAGGGTCCGCTTACGAGCAGTACGTC. Translation gives CASGTGSAYEQYV.

The chain combines TRBV11-2 with TRBJ1-1, with 12 bases matching TRBD1. V shed 5 bases, J shed 11 bases, and the junction held 6 bases outside the gene matches. Germline-derived CDR1 and CDR2 are SGHAT and FQNNGV. This CDR3 is built from 13 residues. The CDR3 sequence: CASSRDRGQEAFF. The CDR3 bases are TGTGCCAGCAGCCGGGACAGGGGGCAGGAGGCTTTCTTT.

The CDR3: CASSLVAYTQYF. For the CDR3, the DNA is TGTGCCAGCAGCTTAGTGGCTTATACGCAGTATTTT. This sequence joins TRBV11-2 and TRBJ2-3; no firm D call. Germline lookup yields CDR1 SGHAT and CDR2 FQNNGV. This CDR3 spans 12 amino acids. Trimming pared 1 base from V and 7 bases from J, leaving 6 bases between. The full variable domain, completed using reference TRBV11-2 and TRBJ2-3, is EAGVAQSPRYKIIEKRQSVAFWCNPISGHATLYWYQQILGQGPKLLIQFQNNGVVDDSQLPKDRFSAERLKGVDSTLKIQPAKLEDSAVYLCASSLVAYTQYFGPGTRLTVL.

The V call is TRBV18, the J call TRBJ1-1; tentatively, D is TRBD1 (5 bases). Germline V gene data show CDR1 as KGHSH and CDR2 as LQKENI. Deletions cut 2 bases from V and 3 bases from J, with 16 bases between. The CDR3 has 16 amino acids. The DNA of the CDR3 is TGTGCCAGCTCACCAGGGATTGGCGGGGGAGACACTGAAGCTTTCTTT. The encoded protein is CASSPGIGGGDTEAFF.

The rearrangement uses TRBV28 and TRBJ1-1; weak D call: TRBD1 (5 bases). CDR1 is MDHEN, CDR2 SYDVKM, per germline. This CDR3 is 14 amino acids long. V lost 1 base to trimming and J lost 11 bases, with 17 bases between them. The CDR3 DNA sequence: TGTGCCAGCAGTTTATCCCGGAGTCAGGGTGAGGCTTTCTTT. The encoded protein is CASSLSRSQGEAFF. The complete variable domain, with remaining parts taken from reference TRBV28 and TRBJ1-1, reads DVKVTQSSRYLVKRTGEKVFLECVQDMDHENMFWYRQDPGLGLRLIYFSYDVKMKEKGDIPEGYSVSREKKERFSLILESASTNQTSMYLCASSLSRSQGEAFFGQGTRLTVV.

This chain links TRBV19 with TRBJ1-1; the D gene is possibly TRBD1 (6 bases). V shed 3 bases and J shed 4 bases, with 12 bases lying between them. Germline V gives CDR1 LNHDA, CDR2 SQIVND (reference sequence). This CDR3 has 14 amino acids. This CDR3 is CASSIREGGTEAFF. The CDR3 DNA follows: TGTGCCAGTAGTATCCGGGAAGGGGGCACTGAAGCTTTCTTT.

The chain couples TRBV7-3 to TRBJ1-2, with unresolved D. The CDR3 spans 15 residues. V was cut by 2 bases and J by 3 bases, with 13 bases left in between. Germline V lookup: CDR1 SGHTA, CDR2 FQGTGA. The CDR3 nucleotides read TGTGCCAGCAGCTTAGCTTTGGGTAGCGACTATGGCTACACCTTC. Translated, it gives CASSLALGSDYGYTF.

This CDR3 reads CASSRNRDYGYTF. For the CDR3, the DNA is TGTGCCAGCAGCCGAAACAGGGATTATGGCTACACCTTC. The J gene is TRBJ1-2, the V gene TRBV14; D possibly corresponds to TRBD1 (6 bases). V was trimmed by 4 bases and J by 5 bases, leaving 11 bases between them. The CDR3 is 13 amino acids. The V gene's germline CDR1 is SGHDN and CDR2 FVKESK.

The chain joins TRBV4-1 to TRBJ1-3, with a possible D match to TRBD1 (6 bases). V lost 0 bases, J lost 4 bases, and 10 bases lay in between. The length of the CDR3 is 15 residues. Germline loops: CDR1 MGHRA, CDR2 YSYEKL. The CDR3: CASSQDDRRGNTIYF. The CDR3 nucleotides read TGCGCCAGCAGCCAAGACGACAGGAGAGGAAACACCATATATTTT.

The chain combines TRBV9 with TRBJ1-2, with D unresolved. V dropped 2 bases and J dropped 2 bases, with 7 bases sitting between them. In germline, CDR1 is SGDLS, CDR2 YYNGEE. The CDR3 totals 13 residues. CDR3 sequence reads: CASSVRLNYGYTF. CDR3 nucleotide sequence: TGTGCCAGCAGCGTTCGACTGAACTATGGCTACACCTTC. The variable domain in full, with the rest retrieved from reference TRBV9 and TRBJ1-2, is DSGVTQTPKHLITATGQRVTLRCSPRSGDLSVYWYQQSLDQGLQFLIQYYNGEERAKGNILERFSAQQFPDLHSELNLSSLELGDSALYFCASSVRLNYGYTFGSGTRLTVV.

The rearrangement joins TRBV27 to TRBJ2-1; 9 bases are shared with TRBD2. The CDR3 has 16 amino acids. Germline values: CDR1 MNHEY, CDR2 SMNVEV (reference sequence). Trimming removed 8 bases from V and 6 bases from J; junction bases left unmatched: 14. The CDR3 loop reads CASGPSGTSISNEQFF. Here the CDR3 DNA reads TGTGCCAGCGGCCCTTCCGGGACTAGCATTTCCAATGAGCAGTTCTTC.

The chain uses TRBV5-1 and TRBJ2-1; a weak D match, TRBD2 (5 bases). Per germline, CDR1 SGHRS and CDR2 YFSETQ. V gave up 4 bases and J gave up 8 bases, with 19 bases separating them. The CDR3 is 15 amino acids. Here the CDR3 DNA reads TGCGCCAGCAGCAAAAGGAGGAGAGAGGGTGATGAGCAGTTCTTC. Protein product: CASSKRRREGDEQFF.